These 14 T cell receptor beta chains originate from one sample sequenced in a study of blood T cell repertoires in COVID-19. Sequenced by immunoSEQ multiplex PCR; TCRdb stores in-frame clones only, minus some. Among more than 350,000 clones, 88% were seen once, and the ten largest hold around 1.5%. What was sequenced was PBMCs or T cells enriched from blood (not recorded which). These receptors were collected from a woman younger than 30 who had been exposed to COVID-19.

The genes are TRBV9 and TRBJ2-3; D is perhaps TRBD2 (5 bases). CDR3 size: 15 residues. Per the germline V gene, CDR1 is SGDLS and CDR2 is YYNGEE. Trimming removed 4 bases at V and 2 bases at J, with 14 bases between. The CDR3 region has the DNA TGTGCCAGCAGCAAGGAGCCCGGGAACACAGATACGCAGTATTTT. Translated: CASSKEPGNTDTQYF. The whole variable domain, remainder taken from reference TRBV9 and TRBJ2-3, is DSGVTQTPKHLITATGQRVTLRCSPRSGDLSVYWYQQSLDQGLQFLIQYYNGEERAKGNILERFSAQQFPDLHSELNLSSLELGDSALYFCASSKEPGNTDTQYFGPGTRLTVL.

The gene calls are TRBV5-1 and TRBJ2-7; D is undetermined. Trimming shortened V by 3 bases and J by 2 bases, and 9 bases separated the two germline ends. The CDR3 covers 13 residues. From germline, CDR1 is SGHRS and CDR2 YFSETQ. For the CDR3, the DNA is TGCGCCAGCAGCTCAGCGATGGCCTACGAGCAGTACTTC. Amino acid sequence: CASSSAMAYEQYF.

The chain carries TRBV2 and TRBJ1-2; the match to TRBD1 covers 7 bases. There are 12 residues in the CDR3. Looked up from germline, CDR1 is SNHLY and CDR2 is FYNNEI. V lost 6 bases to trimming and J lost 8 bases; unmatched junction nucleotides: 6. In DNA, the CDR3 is TGTGCCAGCAGGCCGACAGGGTGGGGCTACACCTTC. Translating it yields CASRPTGWGYTF.

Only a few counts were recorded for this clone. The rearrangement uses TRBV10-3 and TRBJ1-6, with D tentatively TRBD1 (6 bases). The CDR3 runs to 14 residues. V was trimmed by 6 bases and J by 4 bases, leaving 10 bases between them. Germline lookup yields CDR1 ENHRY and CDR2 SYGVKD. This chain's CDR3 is CAIRMTGYNSPLHF. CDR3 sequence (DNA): TGTGCCATCAGGATGACAGGATATAATTCACCCCTCCACTTT.

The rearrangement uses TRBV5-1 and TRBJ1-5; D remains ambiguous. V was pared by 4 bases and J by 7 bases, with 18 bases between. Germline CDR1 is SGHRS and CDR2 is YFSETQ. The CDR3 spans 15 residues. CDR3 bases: TGCGCCAGCAGCGTTGGACGGGCCACGGGACAGCCCCAGCATTTT. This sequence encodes CASSVGRATGQPQHF.

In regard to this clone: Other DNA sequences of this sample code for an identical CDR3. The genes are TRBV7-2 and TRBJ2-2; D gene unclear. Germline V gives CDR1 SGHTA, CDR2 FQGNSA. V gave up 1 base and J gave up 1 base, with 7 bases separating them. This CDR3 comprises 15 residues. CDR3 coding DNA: TGTGCCAGCAGCTTAGGGGCAAGGAACACCGGGGAGCTGTTTTTT. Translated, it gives CASSLGARNTGELFF.

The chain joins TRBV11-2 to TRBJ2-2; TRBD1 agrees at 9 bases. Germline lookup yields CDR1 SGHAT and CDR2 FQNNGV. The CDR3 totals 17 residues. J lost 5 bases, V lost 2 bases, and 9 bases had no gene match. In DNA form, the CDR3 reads TGTGCCAGCAGCTTATCGGCAACCGGGACAGGGACCGGGGAGCTGTTTTTT. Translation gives CASSLSATGTGTGELFF.

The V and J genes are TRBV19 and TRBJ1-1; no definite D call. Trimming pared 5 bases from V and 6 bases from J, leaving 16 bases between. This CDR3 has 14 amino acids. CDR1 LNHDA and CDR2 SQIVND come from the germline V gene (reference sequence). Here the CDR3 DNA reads TGTGCCAGTAGTCCCTTTACTTCCGAGGCTGAAGCTTTCTTT. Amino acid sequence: CASSPFTSEAEAFF.

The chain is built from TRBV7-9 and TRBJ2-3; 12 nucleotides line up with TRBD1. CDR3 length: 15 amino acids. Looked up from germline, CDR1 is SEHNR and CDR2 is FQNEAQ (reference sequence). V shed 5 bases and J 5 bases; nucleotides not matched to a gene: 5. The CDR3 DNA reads TGTGCCAGCAGCGCCGGGACAGGGGGCAAAGATACGCAGTATTTT. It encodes CASSAGTGGKDTQYF.

CDR3 sequence reads: CASRTGLSSGNTIYF. The CDR3 nucleotides are TGTGCCAGCAGGACGGGACTCAGCTCTGGAAACACCATATATTTT. The rearrangement links TRBV2 to TRBJ1-3, with a possible D match to TRBD1 (5 bases). Looked up from germline, CDR1 is SNHLY and CDR2 is FYNNEI. The CDR3 covers 15 residues. V gave up 6 bases and J gave up 0 bases, with 12 bases separating them.

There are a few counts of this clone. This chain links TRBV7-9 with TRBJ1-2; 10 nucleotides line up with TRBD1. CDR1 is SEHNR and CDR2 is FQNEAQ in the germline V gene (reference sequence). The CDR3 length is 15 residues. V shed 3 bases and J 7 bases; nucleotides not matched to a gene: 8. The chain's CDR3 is CASSLTAGTGAGYTF. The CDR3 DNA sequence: TGTGCCAGCAGCTTGACCGCCGGGACAGGGGCTGGCTACACCTTC.

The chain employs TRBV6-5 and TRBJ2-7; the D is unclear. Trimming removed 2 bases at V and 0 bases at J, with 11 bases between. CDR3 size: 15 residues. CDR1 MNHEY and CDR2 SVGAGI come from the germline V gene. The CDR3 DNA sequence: TGTGCCAGCAGTTACGCAGGCCGAAGCTCCTACGAGCAGTACTTC. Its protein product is CASSYAGRSSYEQYF.

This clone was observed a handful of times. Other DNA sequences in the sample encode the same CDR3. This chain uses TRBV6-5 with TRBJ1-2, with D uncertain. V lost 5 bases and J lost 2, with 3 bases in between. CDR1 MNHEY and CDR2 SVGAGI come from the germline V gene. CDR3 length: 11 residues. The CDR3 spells CASSLNYGYTF. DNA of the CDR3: TGTGCCAGCAGTCTGAACTATGGCTACACCTTC.

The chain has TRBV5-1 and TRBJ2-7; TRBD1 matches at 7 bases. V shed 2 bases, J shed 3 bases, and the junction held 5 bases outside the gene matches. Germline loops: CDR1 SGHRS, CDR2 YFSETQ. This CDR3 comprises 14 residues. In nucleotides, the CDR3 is TGCGCCAGCAGCTTTTTGGACAGGAGCTACGAGCAGTACTTC. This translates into CASSFLDRSYEQYF.